This T cell receptor (beta chain) comes out of a study of vaccination effects on CD4 cells after COVID-19. Germline assignment: CDR1 KGHSH and CDR2 LQKENI. The CDR3 contains 15 residues. V was clipped by 6 bases and J by 4 bases, with 18 bases between them. Within the ViraFEST assay, antigen-specific CD4+ T cells underwent expansion with viral peptide pools prior to sequencing. Upon completion of 10 to 11 days in culture, CD4+ T cells were isolated. This individual contracted SARS-CoV-2 between March and December 2020, as verified by PCR. With respect to this clone: The antigen remains unidentified.

The method was immunoSEQ multiplex PCR; TCRdb's version includes in-frame clones alone and lacks a portion of them. The sample lists about 45,000 clones, more than 60% occurring once. The receptor comes from a human donor who had a prior SARS-CoV-2 infection. The chain has TRBV18 and TRBJ2-5; D is perhaps TRBD2 (5 bases). Source: CD4+ T cells from PBMCs cultured with a peptide pool, taken before COVID-19 vaccination. In nucleotides, the CDR3 is TGTGCCAGCTCGGACTTCGGGTCAGTGAGAGAGACCCAGTACTTC. Its protein is CASSDFGSVRETQYF.